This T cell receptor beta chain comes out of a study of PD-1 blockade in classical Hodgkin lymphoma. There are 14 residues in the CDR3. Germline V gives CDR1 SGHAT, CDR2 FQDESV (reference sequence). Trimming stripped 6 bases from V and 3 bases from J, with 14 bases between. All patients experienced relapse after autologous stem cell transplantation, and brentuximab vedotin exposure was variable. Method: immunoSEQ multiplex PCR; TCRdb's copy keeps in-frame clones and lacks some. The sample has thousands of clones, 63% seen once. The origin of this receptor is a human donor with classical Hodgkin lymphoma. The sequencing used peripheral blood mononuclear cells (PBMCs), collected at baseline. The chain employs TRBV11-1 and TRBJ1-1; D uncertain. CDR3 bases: TGTGCCAGCAGGGATTGGCGGGTGGACACTGAAGCTTTCTTT. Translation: CASRDWRVDTEAFF.